This T cell receptor beta chain was recorded in a study of control samples from healthy donors and cancer patients. Per the germline V gene, CDR1 is PRHDT and CDR2 is FYEKMQ (reference sequence). The CDR3 is 16 residues long. The V end lost 6 bases, the J end lost 3 bases, and 21 bases lay between the germline ends. Produced via immunoSEQ multiplex PCR; TCRdb's table is partial and in-frame only. The table has about 140,000 clones, 80% to 95% seen once; the top ten hold about 11%. Sequencing input: blood. The V and J genes are TRBV13 and TRBJ2-7, with D possibly being TRBD1 or TRBD2 (5 bases each). The sequence derives from a man aged 30-40 years in good health. CDR3 region: CASSSNSGTADYEQYF. The CDR3 region has the DNA TGTGCCAGCAGTTCAAACTCCGGGACCGCAGACTACGAGCAGTACTTC.